These 17 T cell receptor beta chains originate from one sample sequenced in a study of CD8+CD57+ T cells in acquired aplastic anemia. Genomic DNA was employed as the template in profiling TCR beta VDJ and CDR3. One entry per CDR3 protein results from TCRdb running MiXCR on the reads. The table records around 190,000 distinct CDR3 sequences, less than 65% of them present only once. The material sequenced was sorted CD4+, CD8+, or CD8+CD57+ T cells (not recorded which) from PBMCs. These receptors all come from a human donor in good health, serving as a control.

DNA for the CDR3: TGTGCCACCAGCAGAGTGTCCAGCCAAGAGACCCAGTACTTC. Its translation is CATSRVSSQETQYF. The chain is built from TRBV15 and TRBJ2-5; unclear D gene. The CDR3 spans 14 residues. The V gene's germline CDR1 is LNHNV and CDR2 YYDKDF (reference sequence). Trimming left V 1 base short and J 1 base short, with 7 bases between. The full variable domain, rest sourced from reference TRBV15 and TRBJ2-5, is DAMVIQNPRYQVTQFGKPVTLSCSQTLNHNVMYWYQQKSSQAPKLLFHYYDKDFNNEADTPDNFQSRRPNTSFCFLDIRSPGLGDTAMYLCATSRVSSQETQYFGPGTRLLVL.

The V and J genes are TRBV24-1 and TRBJ2-5; 10 bases fit TRBD1. Germline CDR1 reads KGHDR; CDR2 reads SFDVKD. The CDR3 is 14 residues long. The V segment lost 7 bases and the J segment 1 base; nucleotides outside the gene matches: 2. The CDR3 reads CATRTGGTQETQYF. In nucleotides, the CDR3 is TGTGCCACCAGGACAGGGGGCACCCAAGAGACCCAGTACTTC.

The CDR3 DNA reads TGTGCCAGTAGTCTAGCCCGACCTTTCTATGGCTACACCTTC. Its protein product is CASSLARPFYGYTF. This chain connects TRBV19 to TRBJ1-2; no definite D call. Per germline, CDR1 LNHDA and CDR2 SQIVND (reference sequence). V lost 5 bases to trimming and J lost 4 bases, with 14 bases between them. The CDR3 runs 14 residues.

This chain uses TRBV7-2 with TRBJ1-1, with a possible D match to TRBD1 (6 bases). Between the trimmed V and J ends, which lost 9 bases and 8 bases, there was a span of 19 bases. Germline V gene lookup returns CDR1 SGHTA and CDR2 FQGNSA. The CDR3 contains 13 residues. CDR3 DNA sequence: TGTGCCAGTAGCCCGGGACCCGGGACAGAAGCTTTCTTT. It encodes CASSPGPGTEAFF.

With respect to this clonotype: A single base separates this from a much larger clone, so it may be a read error. The chain carries TRBV14 and TRBJ2-7; D not certain. This CDR3 spans 12 amino acids. Germline-derived CDR1 and CDR2 are SGHDN and FVKESK. CDR3 sequence reads: CASIGVTYEQHF. The CDR3 region has the DNA TGTGCCAGCATTGGGGTCACCTACGAGCAGCACTTC.

The chain joins TRBV6-2 or TRBV6-3 to TRBJ2-7; D remains unclear. V was clipped by 2 bases and J by 4 bases, with 18 bases between them. Germline CDR1 MNHEY, CDR2 SVGEGT. The CDR3 runs to 16 residues. The chain's CDR3 is CASSYERALRSYEQYF. Written as DNA, the CDR3 is TGTGCCAGCAGTTACGAGAGAGCCCTACGATCGTACGAGCAGTACTTC.

J is TRBJ1-1 and V is TRBV7-6; D uncertain. The V and J ends lost 5 bases and 9 bases respectively, with 16 bases between them. Per germline, CDR1 SGHVS and CDR2 FNYEAQ. The CDR3 loop spans 13 amino acids. CDR3 sequence: CASSPRADGKAFF. CDR3 nucleotide sequence: TGTGCCAGCAGCCCCCGCGCGGACGGAAAAGCTTTCTTT.

The chain is built from TRBV7-3 and TRBJ2-2, with D maybe TRBD1 (6 bases). The germline V gene has CDR1 SGHTA and CDR2 FQGTGA. This CDR3 is 16 amino acids long. Trimming pared 4 bases from V and 6 bases from J, leaving 18 bases between. The CDR3 sequence is CASSSLGQSSAGELFF. In nucleotides, the CDR3 is TGTGCCAGCAGCTCACTAGGACAGTCTTCCGCCGGGGAGCTGTTTTTT.

The rearrangement links TRBV7-2 to TRBJ1-2, with 8 bases fitting TRBD1. Germline loops: CDR1 SGHTA, CDR2 FQGNSA. The CDR3 has 17 residues. V trimming: 2 bases; J trimming: 0 bases; junction bases outside the gene matches: 8. Here the CDR3 reads CASSLRNRGLANYGYTF. The CDR3 DNA reads as TGTGCCAGCAGCTTAAGGAACAGGGGGTTAGCTAACTATGGCTACACCTTC.

This clonotype was seen only a few times. The CDR3 carries no conserved terminal phenylalanine or tryptophan, so it likely arises from a read error. The chain recombines TRBV2 with TRBJ1-3; D is ambiguous. CDR3 length: 12 residues. CDR1 and CDR2 from the germline V gene are SNHLY and FYNNEI. The DNA for the CDR3 is TGTGCCAGCTCTAAGAGTGGAAGCACCATATATTGT. This encodes CASSKSGSTIYC.

The chain links TRBV10-3 to TRBJ1-3; unclear D gene. This CDR3 has 15 amino acids. From germline, CDR1 is ENHRY and CDR2 SYGVKD. V lost 5 bases to trimming and J lost 0 bases, with 11 bases between them. The CDR3 loop reads CAISPLTYSGNTIYF. CDR3 sequence (DNA): TGTGCCATCAGTCCGCTGACCTACTCTGGAAACACCATATATTTT.

The V and J genes are TRBV7-9 and TRBJ1-5, with D perhaps matching TRBD1 (6 bases). This CDR3 has 14 residues. Trimming pared 6 bases from V and 3 bases from J, leaving 12 bases between. Germline V gene data show CDR1 as SEHNR and CDR2 as FQNEAQ (reference sequence). As DNA, the CDR3 is TGTGCCAGCAGTTCGGACAGCTACAATCAGCCCCAGCATTTT. Translated: CASSSDSYNQPQHF. The whole variable domain, filled in from reference TRBV7-9 and TRBJ1-5, reads DTGVSQNPRHKITKRGQNVTFRCDPISEHNRLYWYRQTLGQGPEFLTYFQNEAQLEKSRLLSDRFSAERPKGSFSTLEIQRTEQGDSAMYLCASSSDSYNQPQHFGDGTRLSIL.

This clonotype was seen many times. The rearrangement joins TRBV7-2 to TRBJ1-3, with TRBD1 matching 7 bases. V was pared by 5 bases and J by 0 bases, with 7 bases of the junction left unmatched. The length of the CDR3 is 16 residues. Germline CDR1 SGHTA, CDR2 FQGNSA. CDR3 sequence reads: CASSTGQITSGNTIYF. CDR3 DNA: TGTGCCAGCAGCACGGGACAGATCACCTCTGGAAACACCATATATTTT.

The chain couples TRBV2 to TRBJ2-5; a weak D match, TRBD1 (6 bases). CDR3 size: 11 residues. Trimming took off 9 bases at V and 2 bases at J, with 7 bases between the two ends. The V gene's germline CDR1 is SNHLY and CDR2 FYNNEI. CDR3 coding DNA: TGTGCCAGAGGGGGACAAGAGACCCAGTACTTC. Its translation is CARGGQETQYF.

The chain employs TRBV15 and TRBJ2-1; a possible D gene is TRBD1 (7 bases). The CDR3 covers 16 residues. The V gene's germline CDR1 is LNHNV and CDR2 YYDKDF (reference sequence). Trimming shortened V by 1 base and J by 5 bases, and 15 bases separated the two germline ends. The CDR3 sequence is CATSRVEGAANNEQFF. The CDR3 DNA follows: TGTGCCACCAGCAGAGTGGAGGGGGCGGCTAACAATGAGCAGTTCTTC.

There are many counts of this clonotype. One junction end disagrees with the germline gene, perhaps due to a read error. V gene TRBV18 combines with J gene TRBJ2-5; a weak D match, TRBD1 (6 bases). The CDR3 consists of 14 residues. Germline lookup yields CDR1 KGHSH and CDR2 LQKENI. The CDR3 DNA reads as TGTGCCAGCTCTTCCCAGGGGTCCCAAAAGACCCAGTACTTC. It codes for CASSSQGSQKTQYF.

The V gene is TRBV7-2, the J gene TRBJ2-7; maybe TRBD2 (5 bases). Deletions cut 1 base from V and 3 bases from J, with 13 bases between. Germline CDR1 reads SGHTA; CDR2 reads FQGNSA. The CDR3 has 15 residues. The CDR3 protein is CASSLGEAVNYEQYF. The CDR3 DNA is TGTGCCAGCAGCTTAGGTGAAGCGGTAAACTACGAGCAGTACTTC. Together with reference TRBV7-2 and TRBJ2-7, the CDR3 gives the full variable domain: GAGVSQSPSNKVTEKGKDVELRCDPISGHTALYWYRQSLGQGLEFLIYFQGNSAPDKSGLPSDRFSAERTGGSVSTLTIQRTQQEDSAVYLCASSLGEAVNYEQYFGPGTRLTVT.